This entry features one TCR beta chain sequence. No antigen is known for it. The library was made from cDNA and included unique molecular identifiers. TCRdb redid the calling of the PCR reads with MiXCR, one entry per CDR3 protein. Among about 770,000 distinct CDR3 sequences listed, under 60% were seen once. This entry comes from a study of post-analysis software for immune sequencing data. Study findings and constraints: There were five or six TRBV segments more frequent in patients than controls, and TRBV5-6, TRBV5-1 and TRBV20-1 were among them. Controls' normalized Chao1 diversity significantly exceeded that of multiple sclerosis patients.

V dropped 5 bases and J dropped 5 bases, with 16 bases sitting between them. The germline V gene has CDR1 LNHDA and CDR2 SQIVND (reference sequence). CDR3 length equals 15 residues. Sequencing was performed on blood. The source is a girl aged 5-17 years with multiple sclerosis. This sequence joins TRBV19 and TRBJ2-4; D is uncertain. The CDR3 loop reads CASSERLRNENIQYF. In DNA form, the CDR3 reads TGTGCCAGTAGTGAACGATTACGTAATGAAAACATTCAGTACTTC.